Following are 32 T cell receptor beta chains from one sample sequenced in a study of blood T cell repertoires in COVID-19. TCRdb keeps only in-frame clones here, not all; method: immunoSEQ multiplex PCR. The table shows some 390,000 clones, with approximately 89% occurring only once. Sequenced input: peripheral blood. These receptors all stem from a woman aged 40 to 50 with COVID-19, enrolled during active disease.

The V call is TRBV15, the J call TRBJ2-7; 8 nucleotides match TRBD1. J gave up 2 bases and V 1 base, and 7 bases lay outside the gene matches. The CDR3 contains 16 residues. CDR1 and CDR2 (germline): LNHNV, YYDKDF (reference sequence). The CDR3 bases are TGTGCCACCAGCAGAGGCCTTGGACAGGGTCCCTACGAGCAGTACTTC. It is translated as CATSRGLGQGPYEQYF. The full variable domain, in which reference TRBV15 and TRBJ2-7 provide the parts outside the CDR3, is DAMVIQNPRYQVTQFGKPVTLSCSQTLNHNVMYWYQQKSSQAPKLLFHYYDKDFNNEADTPDNFQSRRPNTSFCFLDIRSPGLGDTAMYLCATSRGLGQGPYEQYFGPGTRLTVT.

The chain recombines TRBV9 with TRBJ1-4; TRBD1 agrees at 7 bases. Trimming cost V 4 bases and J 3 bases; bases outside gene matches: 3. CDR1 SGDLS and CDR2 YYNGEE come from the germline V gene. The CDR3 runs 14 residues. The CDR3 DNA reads TGTGCCAGCAGCACGACAGGGTCTAATGAAAAACTGTTTTTT. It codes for CASSTTGSNEKLFF.

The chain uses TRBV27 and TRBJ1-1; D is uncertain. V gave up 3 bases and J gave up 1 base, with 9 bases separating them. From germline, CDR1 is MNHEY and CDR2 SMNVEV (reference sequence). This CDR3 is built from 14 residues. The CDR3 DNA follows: TGTGCCAGCAGTTTTGGGTGGGCGAACACTGAAGCTTTCTTT. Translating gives CASSFGWANTEAFF.

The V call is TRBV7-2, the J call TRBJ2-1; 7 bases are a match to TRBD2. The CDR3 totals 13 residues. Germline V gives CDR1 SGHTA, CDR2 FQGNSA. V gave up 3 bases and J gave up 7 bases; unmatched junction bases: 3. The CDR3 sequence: CASSLGGGNEQFF. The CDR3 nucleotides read TGTGCCAGCAGCTTGGGGGGAGGGAATGAGCAGTTCTTC.

The CDR3 spells CASSRGRGASYEQYF. The CDR3 DNA reads TGTGCCAGCAGCAGAGGGCGGGGGGCCTCCTACGAGCAGTACTTC. The chain joins TRBV13 to TRBJ2-7; 8 bases match TRBD2. Trimming removed 5 bases from V and 0 bases from J; junction bases left unmatched: 6. The germline V gene encodes CDR1 PRHDT and CDR2 FYEKMQ (reference sequence). The CDR3 sequence is 15 residues long.

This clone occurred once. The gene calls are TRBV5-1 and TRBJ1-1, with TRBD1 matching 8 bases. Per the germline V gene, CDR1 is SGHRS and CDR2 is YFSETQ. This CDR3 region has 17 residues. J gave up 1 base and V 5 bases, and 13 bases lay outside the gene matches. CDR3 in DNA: TGCGCCAGCAGTTACTGGACAGGGTCACAATCGAACACTGAAGCTTTCTTT. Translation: CASSYWTGSQSNTEAFF.

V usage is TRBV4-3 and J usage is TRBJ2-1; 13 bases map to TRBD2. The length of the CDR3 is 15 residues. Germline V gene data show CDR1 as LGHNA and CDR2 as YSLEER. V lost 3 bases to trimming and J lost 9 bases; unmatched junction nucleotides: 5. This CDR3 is CASSHATSGGPEQFF. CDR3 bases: TGCGCCAGCAGCCACGCGACTAGCGGGGGGCCTGAGCAGTTCTTC.

CDR3 loop: CASSQLGQGSSPLHF. The CDR3 region has the DNA TGCGCCAGCAGCCAACTGGGACAGGGGAGTTCACCCCTCCACTTT. J is TRBJ1-6 and V is TRBV4-3, with 10 bases that match TRBD1. V gave up 2 bases and J gave up 9 bases; unmatched junction bases: 4. The V gene's germline CDR1 is LGHNA and CDR2 YSLEER. This CDR3 has 15 amino acids.

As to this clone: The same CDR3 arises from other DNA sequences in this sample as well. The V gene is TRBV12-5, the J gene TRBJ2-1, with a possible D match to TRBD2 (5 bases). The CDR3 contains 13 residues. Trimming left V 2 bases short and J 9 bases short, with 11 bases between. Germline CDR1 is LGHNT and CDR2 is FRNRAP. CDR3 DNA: TGTGCTAGTGGTTTGTCCCTAGGAGGTGAGCAGTTCTTC. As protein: CASGLSLGGEQFF. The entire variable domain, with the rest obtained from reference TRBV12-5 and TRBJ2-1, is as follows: DARVTQTPRHKVTEMGQEVTMRCQPILGHNTVFWYRQTMMQGLELLAYFRNRAPLDDSGMPKDRFSAEMPDATLATLKIQPSEPRDSAVYFCASGLSLGGEQFFGPGTRLTVL.

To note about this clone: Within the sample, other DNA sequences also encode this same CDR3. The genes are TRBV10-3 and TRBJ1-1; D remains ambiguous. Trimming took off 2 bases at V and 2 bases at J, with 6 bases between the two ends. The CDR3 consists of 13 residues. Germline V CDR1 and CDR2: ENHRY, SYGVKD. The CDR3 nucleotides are TGTGCCATCAGTGAGCGGGGTAACACTGAAGCTTTCTTT. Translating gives CAISERGNTEAFF.

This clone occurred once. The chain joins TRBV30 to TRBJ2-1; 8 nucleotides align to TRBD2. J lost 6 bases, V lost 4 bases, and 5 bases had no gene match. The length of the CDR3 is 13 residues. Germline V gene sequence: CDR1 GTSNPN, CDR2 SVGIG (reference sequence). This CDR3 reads CAWNAGGFNEQFF. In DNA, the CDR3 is TGTGCCTGGAATGCGGGAGGTTTCAATGAGCAGTTCTTC.

This chain's CDR3 is CASSWGRGSSYNEQFF. The CDR3 DNA sequence: TGTGCCAGCAGCTGGGGGCGGGGGAGCTCCTACAATGAGCAGTTCTTC. The chain carries TRBV5-4 and TRBJ2-1; tentative D call: TRBD2 (7 bases). Trimming took 3 bases from V and 0 from J, leaving 13 bases between them. Germline V lookup: CDR1 SGHNT, CDR2 YYREEE (reference sequence). The CDR3 spans 16 residues. The variable domain in full, completed from reference TRBV5-4 and TRBJ2-1, reads ETGVTQSPTHLIKTRGQQVTLRCSSQSGHNTVSWYQQALGQGPQFIFQYYREEENGRGNFPPRFSGLQFPNYSSELNVNALELDDSALYLCASSWGRGSSYNEQFFGPGTRLTVL.

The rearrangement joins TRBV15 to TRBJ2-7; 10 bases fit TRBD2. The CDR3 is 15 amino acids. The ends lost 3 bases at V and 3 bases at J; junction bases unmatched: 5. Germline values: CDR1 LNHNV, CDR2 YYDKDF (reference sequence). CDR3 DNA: TGTGCCACCAGCAGTAAGCGGGGGGGGTTCTACGAGCAGTACTTC. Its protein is CATSSKRGGFYEQYF. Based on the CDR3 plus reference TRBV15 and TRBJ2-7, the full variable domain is DAMVIQNPRYQVTQFGKPVTLSCSQTLNHNVMYWYQQKSSQAPKLLFHYYDKDFNNEADTPDNFQSRRPNTSFCFLDIRSPGLGDTAMYLCATSSKRGGFYEQYFGPGTRLTVT.

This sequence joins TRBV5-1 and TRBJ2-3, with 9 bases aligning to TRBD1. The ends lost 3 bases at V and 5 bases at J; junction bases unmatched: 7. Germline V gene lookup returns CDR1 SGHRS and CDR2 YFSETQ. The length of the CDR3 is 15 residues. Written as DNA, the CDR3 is TGCGCCAGCAGCTCTACAGGGGGCGCAGGAGATACGCAGTATTTT. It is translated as CASSSTGGAGDTQYF.

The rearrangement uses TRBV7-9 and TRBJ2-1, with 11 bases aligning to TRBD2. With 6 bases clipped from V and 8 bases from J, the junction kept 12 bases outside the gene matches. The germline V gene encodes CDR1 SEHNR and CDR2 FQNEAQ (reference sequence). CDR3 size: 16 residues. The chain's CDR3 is CASRSTSGSYSDEQFF. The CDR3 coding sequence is TGTGCCAGCAGGTCCACTAGCGGGAGTTACTCGGATGAGCAGTTCTTC.

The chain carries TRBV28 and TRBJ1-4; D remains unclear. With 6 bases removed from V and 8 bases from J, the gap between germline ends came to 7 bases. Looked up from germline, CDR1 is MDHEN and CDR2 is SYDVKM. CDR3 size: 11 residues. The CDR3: CASSEREKLFF. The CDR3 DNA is TGTGCCAGCAGCGAGCGAGAAAAACTGTTTTTT.

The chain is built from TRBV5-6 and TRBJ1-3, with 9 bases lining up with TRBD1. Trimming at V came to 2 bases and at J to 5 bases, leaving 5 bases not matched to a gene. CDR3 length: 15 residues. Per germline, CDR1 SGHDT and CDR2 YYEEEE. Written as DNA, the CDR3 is TGTGCCAGCAGCTTCGGGGACAGGGTTAGAAACACCATATATTTT. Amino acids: CASSFGDRVRNTIYF.

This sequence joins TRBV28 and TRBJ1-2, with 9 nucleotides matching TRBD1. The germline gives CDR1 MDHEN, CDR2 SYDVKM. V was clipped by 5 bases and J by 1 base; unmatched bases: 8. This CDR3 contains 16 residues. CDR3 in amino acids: CASSPFDRGNNYGYTF. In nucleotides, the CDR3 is TGTGCCAGCAGTCCCTTCGACAGGGGGAATAACTATGGCTACACCTTC.

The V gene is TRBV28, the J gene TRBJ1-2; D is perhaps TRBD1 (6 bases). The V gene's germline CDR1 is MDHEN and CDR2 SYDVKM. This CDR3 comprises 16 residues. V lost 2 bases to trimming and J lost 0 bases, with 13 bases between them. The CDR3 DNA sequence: TGTGCCAGCAGTTTACACCCGACAGGAACTAACTATGGCTACACCTTC. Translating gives CASSLHPTGTNYGYTF.

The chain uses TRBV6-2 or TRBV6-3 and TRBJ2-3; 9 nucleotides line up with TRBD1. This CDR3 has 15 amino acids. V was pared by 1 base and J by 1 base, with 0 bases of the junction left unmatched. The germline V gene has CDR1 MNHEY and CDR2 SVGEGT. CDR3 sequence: CASSYWTGGTDTQYF. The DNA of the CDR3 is TGTGCCAGCAGTTACTGGACAGGGGGCACAGATACGCAGTATTTT.

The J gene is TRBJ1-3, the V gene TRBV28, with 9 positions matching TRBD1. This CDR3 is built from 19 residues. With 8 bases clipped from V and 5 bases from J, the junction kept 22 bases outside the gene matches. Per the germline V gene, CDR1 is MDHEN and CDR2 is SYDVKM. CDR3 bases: TGTGCCAGCTGTCAACGGCGACCCGGGACAGGGTCATTGAGAAACACCATATATTTT. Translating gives CASCQRRPGTGSLRNTIYF.

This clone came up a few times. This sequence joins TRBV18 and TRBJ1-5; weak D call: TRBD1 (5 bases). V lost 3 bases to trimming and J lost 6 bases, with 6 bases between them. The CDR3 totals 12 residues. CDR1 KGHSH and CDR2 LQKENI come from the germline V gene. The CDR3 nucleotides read TGTGCCAGCTCACCTCAGGGTCAGCCCCAGCATTTT. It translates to CASSPQGQPQHF.

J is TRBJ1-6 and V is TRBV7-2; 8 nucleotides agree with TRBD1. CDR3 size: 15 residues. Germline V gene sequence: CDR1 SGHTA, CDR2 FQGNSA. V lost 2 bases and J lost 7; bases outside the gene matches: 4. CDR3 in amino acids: CASSLQGARNSPLHF. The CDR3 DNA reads TGTGCCAGCAGCTTACAGGGGGCAAGAAATTCACCCCTCCACTTT.

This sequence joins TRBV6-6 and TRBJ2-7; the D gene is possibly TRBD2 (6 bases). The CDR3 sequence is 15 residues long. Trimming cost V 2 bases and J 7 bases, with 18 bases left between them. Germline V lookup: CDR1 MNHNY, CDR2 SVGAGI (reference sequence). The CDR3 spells CASSYNEEGSGEQYF. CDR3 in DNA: TGTGCCAGCAGTTACAACGAGGAGGGAAGTGGGGAGCAGTACTTC.

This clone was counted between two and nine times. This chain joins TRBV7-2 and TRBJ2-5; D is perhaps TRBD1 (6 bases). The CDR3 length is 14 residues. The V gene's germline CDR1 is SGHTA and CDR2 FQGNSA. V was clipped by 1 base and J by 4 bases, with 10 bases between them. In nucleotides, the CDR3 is TGTGCCAGCAGCTTAGGAGTAGGGGGAGAGACCCAGTACTTC. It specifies CASSLGVGGETQYF.

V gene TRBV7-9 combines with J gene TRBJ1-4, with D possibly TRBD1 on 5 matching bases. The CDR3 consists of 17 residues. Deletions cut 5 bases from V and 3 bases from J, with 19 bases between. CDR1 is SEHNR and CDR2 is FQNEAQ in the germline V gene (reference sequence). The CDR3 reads CASSRQARAEANEKLFF. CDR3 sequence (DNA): TGTGCCAGCAGCCGTCAAGCCAGGGCGGAAGCTAATGAAAAACTGTTTTTT.

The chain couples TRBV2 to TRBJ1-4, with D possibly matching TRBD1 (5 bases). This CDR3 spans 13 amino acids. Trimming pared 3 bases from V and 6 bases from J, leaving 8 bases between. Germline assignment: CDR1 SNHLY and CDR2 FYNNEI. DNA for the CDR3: TGTGCCAGCAGTGACAGGGTATATGAAAAACTGTTTTTT. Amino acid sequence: CASSDRVYEKLFF.

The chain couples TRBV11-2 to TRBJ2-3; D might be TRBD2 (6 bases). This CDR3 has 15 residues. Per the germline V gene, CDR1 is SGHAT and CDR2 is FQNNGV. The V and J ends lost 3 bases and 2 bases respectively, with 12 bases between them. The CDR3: CASSFLATDTDTQYF. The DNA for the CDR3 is TGTGCCAGCAGCTTCCTAGCGACTGACACAGATACGCAGTATTTT.

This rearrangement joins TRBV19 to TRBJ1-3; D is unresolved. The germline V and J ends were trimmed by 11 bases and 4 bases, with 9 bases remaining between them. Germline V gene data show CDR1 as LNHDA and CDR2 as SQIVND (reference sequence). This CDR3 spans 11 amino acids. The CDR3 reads CAGILGNTIYF. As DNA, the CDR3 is TGTGCCGGTATCCTCGGAAACACCATATATTTT.

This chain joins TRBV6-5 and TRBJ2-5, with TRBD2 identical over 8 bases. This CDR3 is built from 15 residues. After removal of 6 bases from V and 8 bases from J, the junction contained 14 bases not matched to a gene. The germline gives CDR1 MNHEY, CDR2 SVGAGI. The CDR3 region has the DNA TGTGCCAGCAGCTCACCCGGGGGGGGACGGGGAACCCAGTACTTC. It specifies CASSSPGGGRGTQYF.

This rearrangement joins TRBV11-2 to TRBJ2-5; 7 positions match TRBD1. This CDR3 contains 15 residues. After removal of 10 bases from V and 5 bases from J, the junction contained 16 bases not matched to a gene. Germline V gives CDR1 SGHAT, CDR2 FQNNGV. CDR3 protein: CAKNPNSTGKETQYF. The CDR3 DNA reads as TGTGCCAAAAATCCTAATTCGACAGGGAAGGAGACCCAGTACTTC.

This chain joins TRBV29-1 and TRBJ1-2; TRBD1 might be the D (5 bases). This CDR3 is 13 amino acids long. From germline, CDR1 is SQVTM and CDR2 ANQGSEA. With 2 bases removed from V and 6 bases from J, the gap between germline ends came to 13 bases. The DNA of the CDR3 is TGCAGCGTTGAAAAAGGGGCCAGGGATGGCTACACCTTC. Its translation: CSVEKGARDGYTF.